This T cell receptor (beta chain) stems from a study of blood T cells in healthy people across ages. A J-beta primer mix and a sample-barcoded 5' primer were used in a second PCR of about 7 to 12 cycles. Tags on each cDNA molecule came from a template-switch adaptor with 12 random nucleotides. MiXCR, applied by TCRdb to the 5' RACE reads, yields one record per CDR3 protein. The sample records about 1 million distinct CDR3 sequences, less than 50% being singletons. A minimum of 5 micrograms of total RNA was extracted per sample. The trim removed 2 bases at V and 2 bases at J, leaving 9 bases unmatched. Germline V gene sequence: CDR1 DFQATT, CDR2 SNEGSKA (reference sequence). The CDR3 sequence is 16 residues long.

This chain uses TRBV20-1 with TRBJ1-2, with 9 bases aligning to TRBD1. The receptor comes from a woman between 55 and 75 years old in good health. The source material was blood. CDR3 in amino acids: CSARSIGTGFNYGYTF. The CDR3, as DNA: TGCAGTGCTAGATCGATCGGGACAGGGTTCAACTATGGCTACACCTTC.